The next 25 T cell receptor beta chains were all read from a single sample in a study of T cell responses to AZD1222 COVID-19 vaccine listed by TCRdb under 2021. What the time point label conveys for this sample: about 28 days (+/-7) after the second vaccine dose. Library prep was done by the immunoSEQ multiplex PCR assay. In TCRdb, the immuneACCESS table is reduced to in-frame sequences with V and J assigned. These tables do not hold every clone; where another copy was compared, an unresolved V gene accounts for under half, and the others remain unexplained. The sample table records about 150,000 clones; just over 90% of these occur just once. Roughly 1.2% of the sample belongs to the ten largest clones. The sequencing used peripheral blood, collected 28 days after the second AZD1222 dose. These receptors all come from an adult who received the AZD1222 COVID-19 vaccine.

The CDR3 DNA sequence: TGTGCCAGCAGCCGTTTACAGGGTGGGCAGCACGAGCAGTACTTC. Amino acids: CASSRLQGGQHEQYF. The rearrangement links TRBV4-2 to TRBJ2-7, with a weak D call TRBD1 (6 bases). CDR3 length equals 15 residues. Trimming took off 4 bases at V and 5 bases at J, with 18 bases between the two ends. Germline V gives CDR1 LGHNA, CDR2 YNFKEQ.

This rearrangement joins TRBV3-1 (or the pseudogene TRBV3-2) to TRBJ1-6, with a tentative D call TRBD1 (5 bases). The V end lost 2 bases, the J end lost 5 bases, and 10 bases lay between the germline ends. In germline, CDR1 is LGHDT, CDR2 YNNKEL (reference sequence). The CDR3 length is 15 residues. The CDR3 DNA sequence: TGTGCCAGCAGCCAACCCGGACAACATAATTCACCCCTCCACTTT. Translation: CASSQPGQHNSPLHF.

V and J are TRBV5-1 and TRBJ2-2, with D perhaps matching TRBD2 (6 bases). This CDR3 has 15 amino acids. V lost 0 bases to trimming and J lost 3 bases, with 9 bases between them. Germline V gene data show CDR1 as SGHRS and CDR2 as YFSETQ. CDR3 in DNA: TGCGCCAGCAGCTTGGGGACTACCTACACCGGGGAGCTGTTTTTT. It yields the protein CASSLGTTYTGELFF.

The chain employs TRBV3-1 (or the pseudogene TRBV3-2) and TRBJ1-3; TRBD1 is a possible D gene (6 bases). The CDR3 runs 18 residues. Looked up from germline, CDR1 is LGHDT and CDR2 is YNNKEL (reference sequence). V shed 1 base and J shed 0 bases, with 16 bases lying between them. The CDR3 DNA follows: TGTGCCAGCAGCCAAGCCGCTGAACAGGGATACTCTGGAAACACCATATATTTT. It codes for CASSQAAEQGYSGNTIYF.

The chain uses TRBV3-1 (or the pseudogene TRBV3-2) and TRBJ2-7, with D possibly called TRBD1 or TRBD2 (6 bases each). V was shortened by 4 bases and J by 6 bases, with 10 bases between the two germline ends. From germline, CDR1 is LGHDT and CDR2 YNNKEL (reference sequence). This CDR3 is built from 12 residues. CDR3 amino acids: CASSPRGVEQYF. CDR3 bases: TGTGCCAGCAGCCCTAGGGGGGTCGAGCAGTACTTC.

The chain couples TRBV27 to TRBJ2-7; 11 bases match TRBD2. The trim removed 4 bases at V and 3 bases at J, leaving 5 bases unmatched. The CDR3 is made up of 15 amino acids. CDR1 is MNHEY and CDR2 is SMNVEV in the germline V gene (reference sequence). Written as DNA, the CDR3 is TGTGCCAGCAGTTCCGGACTAGCGGGCATCTACGAGCAGTACTTC. It specifies CASSSGLAGIYEQYF.

The chain is built from TRBV5-1 and TRBJ1-4; no firm D call. Germline-derived CDR1 and CDR2 are SGHRS and YFSETQ. The CDR3 sequence is 14 residues long. V lost 5 bases and J lost 0, with 8 bases in between. This CDR3 reads CASSVGPTNEKLFF. In DNA form, the CDR3 reads TGCGCCAGCAGTGTAGGACCAACTAATGAAAAACTGTTTTTT.

The chain carries TRBV4-1 and TRBJ1-2; 12 bases are a match to TRBD1. The CDR3 runs 16 residues. CDR1 and CDR2 from the germline V gene are MGHRA and YSYEKL. The trim removed 0 bases at V and 8 bases at J, leaving 7 bases unmatched. The CDR3 region is CASSQDGRDRGQGYTF. CDR3 coding DNA: TGCGCCAGCAGCCAAGATGGGCGGGACAGGGGGCAAGGCTACACCTTC.

The genes are TRBV5-1 and TRBJ2-1, with D perhaps TRBD2 (7 bases). CDR3 size: 17 residues. V gave up 3 bases and J gave up 2 bases, with 18 bases separating them. Germline assignment: CDR1 SGHRS and CDR2 YFSETQ. The CDR3 DNA reads as TGCGCCAGCAGCTCTCGGGGAGCGGGGACAACCTACAATGAGCAGTTCTTC. This sequence encodes CASSSRGAGTTYNEQFF.

Here the CDR3 DNA reads TGTGCCAGCAGCGTAGTAGACAGGGGTGGCTACACCTTC. Encoded protein: CASSVVDRGGYTF. The chain carries TRBV9 and TRBJ1-2; 8 bases agree with TRBD1. The CDR3 runs 13 residues. V lost 0 bases, J lost 7 bases, and 2 bases stayed unmatched. CDR1 is SGDLS and CDR2 is YYNGEE in the germline V gene.

The chain links TRBV5-6 to TRBJ1-1, with D possibly TRBD1 on 5 matching bases. Germline V gene sequence: CDR1 SGHDT, CDR2 YYEEEE. The V end was cut by 4 bases, the J end by 1 base, with 8 bases between. This CDR3 has 13 residues. CDR3 in DNA: TGTGCCAGCAGCCCCACAGGGAACACTGAAGCTTTCTTT. It codes for CASSPTGNTEAFF.

This clone was found once. This chain joins TRBV18 and TRBJ1-5, with D unresolved. The CDR3 loop spans 14 amino acids. CDR1 KGHSH and CDR2 LQKENI come from the germline V gene. V was cut by 3 bases and J by 5 bases, with 11 bases left in between. Here the CDR3 DNA reads TGTGCCAGCTCACCCTCCGGCGGTGATCAGCCCCAGCATTTT. Its protein is CASSPSGGDQPQHF.

The chain carries TRBV7-9 and TRBJ1-1; D is ambiguous. This CDR3 is built from 13 residues. Per the germline V gene, CDR1 is SEHNR and CDR2 is FQNEAQ (reference sequence). V was shortened by 7 bases and J by 3 bases, with 12 bases between the two germline ends. DNA of the CDR3: TGTGCCAGCACCGGAGGGAGGTACACTGAAGCTTTCTTT. As protein: CASTGGRYTEAFF.

The chain is built from TRBV10-2 and TRBJ2-3; D is ambiguous. Germline V gives CDR1 WSHSY, CDR2 SAAADI. This CDR3 spans 13 amino acids. V was trimmed by 0 bases and J by 2 bases, leaving 3 bases between them. CDR3 in DNA: TGCGCCAGCAGTGAGTCGAACACAGATACGCAGTATTTT. Residues: CASSESNTDTQYF.

This chain uses TRBV7-9 with TRBJ1-2; 7 bases map to TRBD1. The ends lost 2 bases at V and 1 base at J; junction bases unmatched: 4. From germline, CDR1 is SEHNR and CDR2 FQNEAQ (reference sequence). CDR3 length: 15 amino acids. The CDR3 DNA sequence: TGTGCCAGCAGCTTACCACAGGGGAGTAACTATGGCTACACCTTC. It translates to CASSLPQGSNYGYTF.

J is TRBJ2-5 and V is TRBV18; D is undetermined. The CDR3 is 13 amino acids. With 3 bases removed from V and 2 bases from J, the gap between germline ends came to 7 bases. Germline lookup yields CDR1 KGHSH and CDR2 LQKENI. DNA of the CDR3: TGTGCCAGCTCACCTTCGGGTCAAGAGACCCAGTACTTC. Encoded protein: CASSPSGQETQYF.

The V call is TRBV5-1, the J call TRBJ2-2, with 8 nucleotides matching TRBD1. V was clipped by 4 bases and J by 7 bases; unmatched bases: 15. Germline V gene lookup returns CDR1 SGHRS and CDR2 YFSETQ. There are 17 residues in the CDR3. CDR3 loop: CASSHRVGTGSGGELFF. Written as DNA, the CDR3 is TGCGCCAGCAGCCACCGGGTCGGGACAGGTAGCGGCGGGGAGCTGTTTTTT.

The rearrangement links TRBV7-8 to TRBJ2-5; no reliable D call. Trimming cost V 5 bases and J 0 bases, with 10 bases left between them. The V gene's germline CDR1 is SGHVS and CDR2 FQNEAQ. The CDR3 extends over 14 amino acids. The CDR3 bases are TGTGCCAGCAGCCCTGACGCGTACCAAGAGACCCAGTACTTC. Translation gives CASSPDAYQETQYF.

J is TRBJ1-2 and V is TRBV27; maybe TRBD1 (5 bases). From germline, CDR1 is MNHEY and CDR2 SMNVEV (reference sequence). CDR3 length equals 13 residues. The V gene lost 5 bases and the J gene lost 5 bases, with 12 bases spanning the gap. The CDR3 DNA reads as TGTGCCAGCAGTGTTGGGGGAGGATATGGCTACACCTTC. Its translation is CASSVGGGYGYTF.

The chain joins TRBV10-3 to TRBJ1-5, with 9 bases fitting TRBD1. V was pared by 3 bases and J by 6 bases, with 3 bases of the junction left unmatched. Germline assignment: CDR1 ENHRY and CDR2 SYGVKD. The CDR3 totals 14 residues. This CDR3 is CAISEGQGTQPQHF. The CDR3 DNA sequence: TGTGCCATCAGTGAAGGACAGGGGACTCAGCCCCAGCATTTT.

The chain recombines TRBV6-5 with TRBJ2-2; unclear D gene. This CDR3 contains 12 residues. The V gene's germline CDR1 is MNHEY and CDR2 SVGAGI. Trimming removed 7 bases at V and 7 bases at J, with 10 bases between. The CDR3: CASTDRHGELFF. CDR3 coding DNA: TGTGCCAGCACCGATCGCCACGGGGAGCTGTTTTTT.

The V gene is TRBV4-2, the J gene TRBJ2-3; D gene uncertain. V shed 0 bases and J shed 2 bases, with 6 bases lying between them. Germline CDR1 is LGHNA and CDR2 is YNFKEQ. The CDR3 consists of 14 residues. The CDR3 loop is CASSQDANTDTQYF. The CDR3 coding sequence is TGTGCCAGCAGCCAAGACGCTAACACAGATACGCAGTATTTT.

The V call is TRBV6-1, the J call TRBJ1-2, with D hard to call. Germline CDR1 MNHNS, CDR2 SASEGT. CDR3 length: 13 amino acids. The V end was cut by 1 base, the J end by 4 bases, with 7 bases between. Here the CDR3 reads CASSEGSGYGYTF. The DNA of the CDR3 is TGTGCCAGCAGTGAAGGATCAGGCTATGGCTACACCTTC.

Within the sample, this clone is medium-sized. The gene calls are TRBV12-5 and TRBJ2-7; D remains ambiguous. Trimming took 6 bases from V and 0 from J, leaving 9 bases between them. CDR1 is LGHNT and CDR2 is FRNRAP in the germline V gene. The CDR3 totals 13 residues. CDR3: CASGGTNSYEQYF. CDR3 nucleotide sequence: TGTGCTAGTGGGGGCACGAACTCCTACGAGCAGTACTTC.

The rearrangement uses TRBV24-1 and TRBJ1-4; 9 bases match TRBD1. There are 15 residues in the CDR3. Germline assignment: CDR1 KGHDR and CDR2 SFDVKD. The trim removed 2 bases at V and 4 bases at J, leaving 1 base unmatched. The CDR3 reads CATSDSGQGNEKLFF. The CDR3 DNA reads as TGTGCCACCAGTGATTCGGGACAGGGTAATGAAAAACTGTTTTTT.